This T cell receptor beta chain was observed in a study of shared clonotypes between healthy human individuals. Profiling relied on immunoSEQ multiplex PCR, and the TCRdb table lists in-frame clones only, not all of them. Here the sample spans roughly 2.1 million clones, about 92% being singletons. With V trimmed by 0 bases and J by 4 bases, 12 bases remained unmatched. Germline V CDR1 and CDR2: SGHRS, YFSETQ. The length of the CDR3 is 17 residues. Naive CD8 cells lacked CD45RO and underwent positive selection for CCR7, leaving out terminally differentiated effector memory CD45RA+ cells. This TCR derives from a man in his late teens or twenties in good health. Some clones in this sample may be carry-over from other donors' samples. The chain recombines TRBV5-1 with TRBJ1-1, with 7 positions matching TRBD1. The sequenced material came from naive CD8+ T cells from PBMCs. The CDR3 nucleotides are TGCGCCAGCAGCTTGGGACGATATCGACAGGGTAGCACTGAAGCTTTCTTT. This sequence encodes CASSLGRYRQGSTEAFF. Filled out from reference TRBV5-1 and TRBJ1-1, the complete variable domain reads KAGVTQTPRYLIKTRGQQVTLSCSPISGHRSVSWYQQTPGQGLQFLFEYFSETQRNKGNFPGRFSGRQFSNSRSEMNVSTLELGDSALYLCASSLGRYRQGSTEAFFGQGTRLTVV.